Listed here are 19 T cell receptor beta chains from one sample, sequenced in a study of human T cells and chemical hapten exposure. Time point of the sample: pre-sensitization, week 0. As to treatment: therapeutic diphenylcyclopropenone sensitization with weekly scalp DPC. TCRdb passed the RACE reads through MiXCR, listing each CDR3 protein once. Of approximately 370,000 distinct CDR3 sequences listed, 4.5% to 5.5% are singletons. The sample consisted of whole blood, taken in connection with sensitization to the hapten diphenylcyclopropenone (DPC). The receptors shown here come from a woman aged 18-29 years with alopecia areata. Some clones in this sample may be carry-over from other donors' samples.

This clonotype showed up many times. The CDR3 region is CASSEWRGDPPGELFF. In nucleotides, the CDR3 is TGTGCCAGCAGTGAGTGGCGGGGGGACCCCCCCGGGGAGCTGTTTTTT. The chain links TRBV25-1 to TRBJ2-2; 8 bases align to TRBD2. The CDR3 has 16 residues. Germline trimming cut 3 bases from V and 6 bases from J; bases unmatched to any gene: 9. Germline assignment: CDR1 MGHDK and CDR2 SYGVNS.

This clonotype was detected ten times or more. The chain combines TRBV3-1 with TRBJ2-1; D is possibly TRBD2 (5 bases). Trimming shortened V by 4 bases and J by 5 bases, and 12 bases separated the two germline ends. The CDR3 is 14 amino acids. Looked up from germline, CDR1 is LGHDT and CDR2 is YNNKEL (reference sequence). CDR3 amino acids: CASSRTPDHNEQFF. The CDR3 DNA follows: TGTGCCAGCAGCCGGACTCCCGACCACAATGAGCAGTTCTTC.

This clonotype was detected ten times or more. The V and J genes are TRBV7-2 and TRBJ1-4, with 11 bases fitting TRBD1. Germline values: CDR1 SGHTA, CDR2 FQGNSA. This CDR3 has 15 residues. With V trimmed by 5 bases and J by 6 bases, 5 bases remained unmatched. The CDR3: CASSPRTGGDEKLFF. The CDR3 DNA follows: TGTGCCAGCAGCCCAAGGACAGGGGGCGATGAAAAACTGTTTTTT.

The V and J genes are TRBV7-2 and TRBJ1-4, with 7 bases matching TRBD1. Germline loops: CDR1 SGHTA, CDR2 FQGNSA. The CDR3 is 17 residues long. V shed 5 bases and J 8 bases; nucleotides not matched to a gene: 17. CDR3 sequence: CASSPLTLTGKIEKLFF. The CDR3 nucleotides read TGTGCCAGCAGCCCGTTGACGCTGACAGGGAAAATCGAAAAACTGTTTTTT.

This clonotype was recorded many times. The chain couples TRBV7-9 to TRBJ1-1; no firm D call. There are 15 residues in the CDR3. Trimming removed 2 bases at V and 0 bases at J, with 10 bases between. Germline CDR1 SEHNR, CDR2 FQNEAQ (reference sequence). CDR3 sequence reads: CASSLTMSVNTEAFF. For the CDR3, the DNA is TGTGCCAGCAGCTTAACGATGTCGGTGAACACTGAAGCTTTCTTT.

There are a few counts of this clonotype. CDR3 in amino acids: CASSLARGEETQYF. The CDR3 DNA reads as TGTGCCAGCAGCTTAGCCAGGGGGGAAGAGACCCAGTACTTC. The genes are TRBV7-2 and TRBJ2-5; TRBD1 might be the D (7 bases). The CDR3 totals 14 residues. V dropped 0 bases and J dropped 3 bases, with 8 bases sitting between them. Germline loops: CDR1 SGHTA, CDR2 FQGNSA.

This clonotype occurred many times. This chain joins TRBV7-9 and TRBJ2-1; 7 bases map to TRBD2. The CDR3 runs 15 residues. J gave up 9 bases and V 4 bases, and 12 bases lay outside the gene matches. Germline loops: CDR1 SEHNR, CDR2 FQNEAQ (reference sequence). The CDR3 sequence: CASSSLGSRGGEQFF. CDR3 nucleotides: TGTGCCAGCAGCTCCCTAGGGAGCCGCGGGGGTGAGCAGTTCTTC.

This clonotype was observed a handful of times. The V call is TRBV6-2 or TRBV6-3, the J call TRBJ2-4; the D gene is possibly TRBD1 (5 bases). CDR1 and CDR2 (germline): MNHEY, SVGEGT. There are 16 residues in the CDR3. Trimming shortened V by 6 bases and J by 0 bases, and 15 bases separated the two germline ends. In nucleotides, the CDR3 is TGTGCCAGCAGCCCTAGGGGCCCCTTAGCCAAAAACATTCAGTACTTC. It translates to CASSPRGPLAKNIQYF.

V is TRBV28 and J is TRBJ1-2; 10 nucleotides align to TRBD1. Per germline, CDR1 MDHEN and CDR2 SYDVKM. The CDR3 is 15 amino acids. Losses at the gene ends were 5 bases for V and 2 bases for J; bases not matched to a gene: 5. The CDR3 spells CASSTPGQGNYGYTF. CDR3 sequence (DNA): TGTGCCAGCAGTACTCCGGGACAGGGGAACTATGGCTACACCTTC.

The J gene is TRBJ2-3, the V gene TRBV7-2; weak D call: TRBD2 (5 bases). Germline V CDR1 and CDR2: SGHTA, FQGNSA. This CDR3 region has 13 residues. Trimming pared 6 bases from V and 2 bases from J, leaving 9 bases between. The CDR3 bases are TGTGCCAGCAGTGCTGGACTCACAGATACGCAGTATTTT. Residues: CASSAGLTDTQYF.

This clonotype was seen many times. J is TRBJ2-3 and V is TRBV5-5; possibly TRBD1 for D (6 bases). Trimming stripped 4 bases from V and 0 bases from J, with 15 bases between. Germline CDR1 reads SGHKS; CDR2 reads YYEKEE (reference sequence). This CDR3 is 16 amino acids long. The CDR3 loop reads CASSRNRVVSTDTQYF. In nucleotides, the CDR3 is TGTGCCAGCAGCCGGAACAGGGTCGTTAGCACAGATACGCAGTATTTT.

This clonotype was recorded a few times. The chain employs TRBV7-2 and TRBJ1-2; tentative D call: TRBD1 (5 bases). CDR1 is SGHTA, CDR2 FQGNSA, per germline. The CDR3 is 16 amino acids. V lost 2 bases and J lost 0, with 13 bases in between. The CDR3 loop is CASSLRGTTPNYGYTF. Here the CDR3 DNA reads TGTGCCAGCAGCTTACGTGGGACCACACCTAACTATGGCTACACCTTC.

This clonotype has a handful of counts. This rearrangement joins TRBV5-5 to TRBJ1-5, with D unresolved. Trimming removed 2 bases from V and 1 base from J, with 10 bases in between. The CDR3 loop spans 15 amino acids. Germline-derived CDR1 and CDR2 are SGHKS and YYEKEE (reference sequence). The CDR3 loop reads CASSFGVYSNQPQHF. CDR3 sequence (DNA): TGTGCCAGCAGCTTCGGTGTTTACAGCAATCAGCCCCAGCATTTT. The whole variable domain, remainder taken from reference TRBV5-5 and TRBJ1-5, is DAGVTQSPTHLIKTRGQQVTLRCSPISGHKSVSWYQQVLGQGPQFIFQYYEKEERGRGNFPDRFSARQFPNYSSELNVNALLLGDSALYLCASSFGVYSNQPQHFGDGTRLSIL.

This clonotype has more than one count but fewer than ten. This sequence joins TRBV12-3 or TRBV12-4 and TRBJ2-1, with 9 nucleotides matching TRBD1. V lost 7 bases and J lost 14; bases outside the gene matches: 6. The CDR3 spans 11 residues. CDR3 protein: CASTGDREEFF. The CDR3 DNA sequence: TGTGCCAGCACCGGGGACAGGGAGGAGTTCTTC.

This clonotype appeared many times. CDR3 residues: CASSQDWGGGNTIYF. CDR3 sequence (DNA): TGCGCCAGCAGCCAAGATTGGGGTGGTGGAAACACCATATATTTT. V gene TRBV4-3 combines with J gene TRBJ1-3; D unclear. This CDR3 is built from 15 residues. V was shortened by 0 bases and J by 3 bases, with 9 bases between the two germline ends. CDR1 is LGHNA and CDR2 is YSLEER in the germline V gene.

This clonotype showed up many times. The chain employs TRBV21-1 and TRBJ2-5; TRBD1, as called in the table, went unchecked against the DNA. TRBV21-1 is a pseudogene segment. The CDR3 is 19 amino acids. The CDR3 DNA follows: TGTGCCAGCAGCAAACGGGGCGGGGATCAAGGGCAGCTCGTGCAGACCCAGTACTTC. The encoded protein is CASSKRGGDQGQLVQTQYF.

This clonotype was counted at least ten times. The V and J genes are TRBV15 and TRBJ2-3, with 14 positions matching TRBD2. Germline CDR1 is LNHNV and CDR2 is YYDKDF (reference sequence). V lost 5 bases to trimming and J lost 6 bases; unmatched junction nucleotides: 10. CDR3 size: 17 residues. The CDR3 here is CATSRRTSGGPQDTQYF. The CDR3 DNA reads TGTGCCACCAGCCGACGGACTAGCGGGGGGCCTCAGGATACGCAGTATTTT.

J is TRBJ2-3 and V is TRBV7-2, with 9 bases fitting TRBD2. V was pared by 1 base and J by 3 bases, with 5 bases of the junction left unmatched. This CDR3 spans 16 amino acids. From germline, CDR1 is SGHTA and CDR2 FQGNSA. CDR3 nucleotide sequence: TGTGCCAGCAGCTTAGATCCTAGCGGGGCAACAGATACGCAGTATTTT. It specifies CASSLDPSGATDTQYF.

In this sample, this clonotype turned up many times. CDR3: CASRDPLNEQFF. CDR3 nucleotide sequence: TGTGCCAGCAGGGACCCACTCAATGAGCAGTTCTTC. V usage is TRBV6-2 or TRBV6-3 and J usage is TRBJ2-1; D call uncertain. CDR1 is MNHEY, CDR2 SVGEGT, per germline. The CDR3 spans 12 residues. V lost 6 bases and J lost 6, with 9 bases in between.